What follows are 15 T cell receptor beta chains derived from one specimen sequenced in a study of human T cells and chemical hapten exposure. Time point given: pre-sensitization, week 0. Stated treatment: therapeutic diphenylcyclopropenone sensitization with weekly scalp DPC. TCRdb passed the RACE reads through MiXCR, listing each CDR3 protein once. The sample records about 90,000 distinct CDR3 sequences, 8.5% being singletons. Sequences were derived from whole blood, sampled in connection with sensitization to the hapten diphenylcyclopropenone (DPC). The origin of the receptors is a man aged 35-49 years with alopecia areata. Some clones in this sample may be carry-over from other donors' samples.

V usage is TRBV11-2 and J usage is TRBJ2-5; D might be TRBD2 (7 bases). V was trimmed by 3 bases and J by 5 bases, leaving 16 bases between them. Germline V gives CDR1 SGHAT, CDR2 FQNNGV. The CDR3 runs 15 residues. Written as DNA, the CDR3 is TGTGCCAGCAGCTTGGGGGGAGGGGGGCAGGAGACCCAGTACTTC. This gives the protein CASSLGGGGQETQYF.

This clonotype was detected ten times or more. The chain recombines TRBV6-2 or TRBV6-3 with TRBJ2-6; weak D call: TRBD2 (6 bases). V was clipped by 5 bases and J by 1 base, with 6 bases between them. Germline V gene sequence: CDR1 MNHEY, CDR2 SVGEGT. The CDR3 totals 14 residues. The DNA for the CDR3 is TGTGCCAGCAGTGGGGGGTCTGGGGCCAACGTCCTGACTTTC. Translating gives CASSGGSGANVLTF.

This clonotype has just a few counts. The chain joins TRBV7-3 to TRBJ2-2; 10 bases fit TRBD2. CDR3 length equals 17 residues. Germline-derived CDR1 and CDR2 are SGHTA and FQGTGA. J gave up 6 bases and V 0 bases, and 7 bases lay outside the gene matches. The CDR3 DNA reads TGTGCCAGCAGCTTAACGGGGCTAGCGGGAGTCCCCGGGGAGCTGTTTTTT. Translated: CASSLTGLAGVPGELFF.

Ten or more counts support this clonotype. The gene calls are TRBV6-6 and TRBJ2-1, with a tentative D call TRBD1 (5 bases). The V and J ends lost 6 bases and 7 bases respectively, with 10 bases between them. Looked up from germline, CDR1 is MNHNY and CDR2 is SVGAGI (reference sequence). This CDR3 is built from 12 residues. The CDR3 region is CASSPPGNEQFF. The CDR3, as DNA: TGTGCCAGCAGCCCCCCAGGGAATGAGCAGTTCTTC.

This clonotype was observed a few times. The chain links TRBV6-1 to TRBJ1-1; D gene uncertain. From germline, CDR1 is MNHNS and CDR2 SASEGT. The CDR3 sequence is 14 residues long. V was pared by 6 bases and J by 5 bases, with 16 bases between. CDR3 coding DNA: TGTGCCAGCAGCGACGACGGACGACGGACTGAAGCTTTCTTT. It translates to CASSDDGRRTEAFF.

This clonotype was seen only a few times. This rearrangement joins TRBV5-5 to TRBJ1-1; unclear D gene. The length of the CDR3 is 13 residues. Trimming left V 6 bases short and J 3 bases short, with 12 bases between. CDR1 and CDR2 from the germline V gene are SGHKS and YYEKEE (reference sequence). The CDR3 protein is CASNPLWYTEAFF. The CDR3 DNA reads as TGTGCCAGCAACCCTCTCTGGTACACTGAAGCTTTCTTT.

The table lists this clonotype with many counts. This chain links TRBV3-1 with TRBJ2-1; 9 bases are a match to TRBD2. The CDR3 extends over 16 amino acids. The V segment lost 2 bases and the J segment 5 bases; nucleotides outside the gene matches: 7. CDR1 is LGHDT and CDR2 is YNNKEL in the germline V gene (reference sequence). CDR3 sequence: CASSQMGLAGDNEQFF. The CDR3 nucleotides are TGTGCCAGCAGCCAAATGGGACTAGCCGGGGACAATGAGCAGTTCTTC.

This clonotype was observed a few times. DNA of the CDR3: TGTGCCAGCAGTCCCACGGGGCGCGGTGAGCAGTTCTTC. Amino acids: CASSPTGRGEQFF. The chain links TRBV14 to TRBJ2-1; D tentatively fits TRBD1 or TRBD2 (5 bases each). The V gene lost 6 bases and the J gene lost 9 bases, with 15 bases spanning the gap. CDR3 length equals 13 residues. Germline assignment: CDR1 SGHDN and CDR2 FVKESK.

The chain is built from TRBV6-1 and TRBJ1-5; maybe TRBD1 (5 bases). CDR3 size: 14 residues. The V end was cut by 5 bases, the J end by 3 bases, with 11 bases between. Germline V lookup: CDR1 MNHNS, CDR2 SASEGT. Written as DNA, the CDR3 is TGTGCCAGCAGTCCACTGGGGGACAATCAGCCCCAGCATTTT. Protein: CASSPLGDNQPQHF.

This clonotype has at least ten counts. This sequence joins TRBV29-1 and TRBJ2-7, with 9 bases that match TRBD1. CDR1 is SQVTM, CDR2 ANQGSEA, per germline. Trimming removed 2 bases from V and 3 bases from J; junction bases left unmatched: 14. The CDR3 has 17 residues. CDR3 bases: TGCAGCGTTGAAATCTTAATTCCGGGACAGGGTATCTACGAGCAGTACGTC. Protein: CSVEILIPGQGIYEQYV.

About this clonotype: Compared with germline, one end of the junction differs, possibly owing to a read error. The genes are TRBV12-3 or TRBV12-4 and TRBJ2-1; 12 bases line up with TRBD2. The CDR3 length is 13 residues. In DNA form, the CDR3 reads TGTGCCAGCAGTGTCGGACTAGCGGGATCTCCGCTCTTC. It translates to CASSVGLAGSPLF.

This clonotype was recorded a few times. The chain carries TRBV15 and TRBJ2-4; TRBD2 is a possible D gene (6 bases). V shed 7 bases and J shed 1 base, with 11 bases lying between them. The germline gives CDR1 LNHNV, CDR2 YYDKDF (reference sequence). This CDR3 region has 14 residues. Here the CDR3 reads CATIYGSAKNIQYF. The CDR3, as DNA: TGTGCCACCATCTACGGGAGTGCCAAAAACATTCAGTACTTC.

This clonotype appeared many times. The CDR3 nucleotides are TGTGCCAGCAGTTTTAATGGGGAATCGGGTGAGCAGTTCTTC. It is translated as CASSFNGESGEQFF. The J gene is TRBJ2-1, the V gene TRBV12-3 or TRBV12-4; D remains unclear. Trimming stripped 3 bases from V and 9 bases from J, with 15 bases between. CDR3 length equals 14 residues.

V is TRBV7-9 and J is TRBJ2-1; D gene unclear. Germline CDR1 is SEHNR and CDR2 is FQNEAQ (reference sequence). Deletions cut 4 bases from V and 6 bases from J, with 7 bases between. The CDR3 is 12 residues long. The CDR3 loop reads CASSSKINEQFF. As DNA, the CDR3 is TGTGCCAGCAGCTCCAAGATCAATGAGCAGTTCTTC. Complete variable domain (other parts from reference TRBV7-9 and TRBJ2-1): DTGVSQNPRHKITKRGQNVTFRCDPISEHNRLYWYRQTLGQGPEFLTYFQNEAQLEKSRLLSDRFSAERPKGSFSTLEIQRTEQGDSAMYLCASSSKINEQFFGPGTRLTVL.

The rearrangement joins TRBV5-1 to TRBJ2-3; D could derive from TRBD1 or TRBD2 (5 bases each). V was clipped by 4 bases and J by 5 bases, with 14 bases between them. CDR3 length: 14 residues. Per germline, CDR1 SGHRS and CDR2 YFSETQ. CDR3 sequence: CASSHGTLGDTQYF. The CDR3 DNA follows: TGCGCCAGCAGCCACGGGACCCTCGGAGATACGCAGTATTTT.